The 8 T cell receptor beta chains reported below all come from one sample, sequenced in a study of T cells in Graves' hyperthyroidism and ophthalmopathy. The investigators amplified TCR beta CDR3 regions from RNA transcripts. With the HTBI primer set, the TCR CDR3 went through a first round of RT-PCR. In TCRdb, the multiplex PCR reads were re-called with MiXCR into one record per CDR3 protein. The table lists under 550,000 distinct CDR3 sequences, approximately 13% of them singletons. Material: blood. The receptors here all came from a woman under 30 with Graves' hyperthyroidism.

This clonotype was counted ten times or more. The chain carries TRBV7-3 and TRBJ2-1; 10 bases are a match to TRBD2. CDR3 length equals 15 residues. Per the germline V gene, CDR1 is SGHTA and CDR2 is FQGTGA. V lost 5 bases and J lost 6; bases outside the gene matches: 7. The CDR3 DNA reads as TGTGCCAGCAGCGCCAGCGGGAGGGGCTCCAATGAGCAGTTCTTC. Its protein is CASSASGRGSNEQFF.

In this sample, this clonotype turned up many times. V and J are TRBV30 and TRBJ2-3; 9 bases map to TRBD2. V shed 5 bases and J 2 bases; nucleotides not matched to a gene: 2. The CDR3 extends over 13 amino acids. From germline, CDR1 is GTSNPN and CDR2 SVGIG (reference sequence). The CDR3: CAWLAGVTDTQYF. The DNA of the CDR3 is TGTGCCTGGTTAGCGGGAGTCACAGATACGCAGTATTTT.

This clonotype occurred a few times. CDR3: CASSLDGGSGEKLFF. In DNA, the CDR3 is TGTGCCAGCAGCTTAGACGGGGGGTCTGGGGAAAAACTGTTTTTT. V is TRBV11-2 and J is TRBJ1-4, with D possibly matching TRBD1 (5 bases). CDR3 length equals 15 residues. Trimming took off 0 bases at V and 8 bases at J, with 13 bases between the two ends. Germline-derived CDR1 and CDR2 are SGHAT and FQNNGV.

This clonotype has a count of ten or more. The rearrangement joins TRBV6-6 to TRBJ1-5, with TRBD1 as a possible D gene (6 bases). The CDR3 has 15 amino acids. V was trimmed by 1 base and J by 4 bases, leaving 11 bases between them. Germline assignment: CDR1 MNHNY and CDR2 SVGAGI (reference sequence). CDR3 in amino acids: CASSYLGGGNQPQHF. CDR3 coding DNA: TGTGCCAGCAGTTACTTGGGAGGGGGGAATCAGCCCCAGCATTTT.

This clonotype was found a few times. The rearrangement uses TRBV25-1 and TRBJ1-1, with TRBD1 as a possible D gene (5 bases). V lost 8 bases and J lost 1, with 14 bases in between. Germline V gene data show CDR1 as MGHDK and CDR2 as SYGVNS. The CDR3 is made up of 14 amino acids. The CDR3 reads CASGGTGKNTEAFF. The CDR3, as DNA: TGTGCCAGCGGGGGGACTGGGAAGAACACTGAAGCTTTCTTT.

This clonotype was seen at least ten times. The gene calls are TRBV15 and TRBJ2-7; D remains unclear. Germline V gene data show CDR1 as LNHNV and CDR2 as YYDKDF (reference sequence). This CDR3 comprises 12 residues. Trimming cost V 1 base and J 5 bases, with 6 bases left between them. The CDR3, as DNA: TGTGCCACCAGCAGAGCTACAGACGAGCAGTACTTC. Its protein product is CATSRATDEQYF. The full variable domain, completed using reference TRBV15 and TRBJ2-7, is DAMVIQNPRYQVTQFGKPVTLSCSQTLNHNVMYWYQQKSSQAPKLLFHYYDKDFNNEADTPDNFQSRRPNTSFCFLDIRSPGLGDTAMYLCATSRATDEQYFGPGTRLTVT.

This chain uses TRBV9 with TRBJ2-1; possible D gene TRBD1, 6 bases. V dropped 4 bases and J dropped 6 bases, with 29 bases sitting between them. The CDR3 totals 19 residues. Per germline, CDR1 SGDLS and CDR2 YYNGEE. This CDR3 is CASSSTHAGVDRGANEQFF. The CDR3 coding sequence is TGTGCCAGCAGCTCAACCCACGCCGGAGTGGACAGAGGGGCCAATGAGCAGTTCTTC.

This clonotype was seen more than once but under ten times. The J gene is TRBJ2-1, the V gene TRBV9; D is unclear. CDR1 is SGDLS, CDR2 YYNGEE, per germline. V was trimmed by 0 bases and J by 2 bases, leaving 9 bases between them. There are 15 residues in the CDR3. Here the CDR3 reads CASSVAEVAYNEQFF. CDR3 in DNA: TGTGCCAGCAGCGTAGCTGAAGTGGCCTACAATGAGCAGTTCTTC.